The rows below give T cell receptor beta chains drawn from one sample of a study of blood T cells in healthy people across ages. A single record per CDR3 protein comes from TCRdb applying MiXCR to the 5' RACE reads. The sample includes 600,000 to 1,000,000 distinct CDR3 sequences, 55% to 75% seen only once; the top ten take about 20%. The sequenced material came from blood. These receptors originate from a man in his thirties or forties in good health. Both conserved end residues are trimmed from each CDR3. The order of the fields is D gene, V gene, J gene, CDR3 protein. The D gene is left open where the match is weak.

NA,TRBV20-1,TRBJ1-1,SARGSLNTEAF
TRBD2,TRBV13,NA,ASSYGLGYEQY
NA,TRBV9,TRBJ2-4,ASIQGNYEQY
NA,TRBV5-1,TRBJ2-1,ASSVSSINEQF
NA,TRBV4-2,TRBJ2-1,ASSQERGGSHEQF
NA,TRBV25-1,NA,ASSGRDIFYEQY
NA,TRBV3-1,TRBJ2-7,ASSQGLSYEQY
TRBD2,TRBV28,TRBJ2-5,ASSPRVGGQY
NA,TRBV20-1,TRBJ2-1,SAYDWDNEQF
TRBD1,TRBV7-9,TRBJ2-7,ASAAGQGPYEQY
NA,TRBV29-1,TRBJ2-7,SARVGEGQY
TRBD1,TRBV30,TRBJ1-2,AWSAPGGGYGYT
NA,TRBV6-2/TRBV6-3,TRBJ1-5,ASSDFGGNQPQH
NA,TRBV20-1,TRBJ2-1,SKGDGSRQF
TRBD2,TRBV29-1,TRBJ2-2,RGLRQRPNTGELF
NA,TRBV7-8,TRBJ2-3,ASSSYGGVSTDTQY
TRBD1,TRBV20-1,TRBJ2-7,SARAPGTATYEQY
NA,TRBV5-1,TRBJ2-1,ASSLSRTPQF
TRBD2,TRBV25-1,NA,ARNSGRECEQY
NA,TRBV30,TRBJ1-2,AWGPGTLYGYT
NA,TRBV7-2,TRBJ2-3,ASSLVFEEADTQY
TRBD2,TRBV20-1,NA,SASNSGGQFEQY
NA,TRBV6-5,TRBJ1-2,ASSFRAHYGYT
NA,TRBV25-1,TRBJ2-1,ASSGHPSYNEQF
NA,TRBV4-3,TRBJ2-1,ASSQERVLAYNEQF
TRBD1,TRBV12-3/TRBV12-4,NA,ASSLRDRVNEQY
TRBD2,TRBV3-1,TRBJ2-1,ASSQVPGGLAGLGEQF
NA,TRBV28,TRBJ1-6,ASVRGYGSPLH
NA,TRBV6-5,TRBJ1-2,ASSYGQGHYGYT
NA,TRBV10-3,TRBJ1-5,ATFPPLESNQPQH
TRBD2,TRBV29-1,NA,SVRASGSKGEETQY
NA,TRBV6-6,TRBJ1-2,ASSPEGGYYGYT